These 26 T cell receptor beta chains share one sample of origin, sequenced in a study of spatial heterogeneity in lung cancer (dated by TCRdb to between 2017 and 2020). The library came from 5' RACE. Instrument used: NextSeq 500. TCRdb reworked the public reads: Q25 trimming with fastp, MiXCR clone assembly, productive beta chains retained. Rows with a matching CDR3 protein are joined into one entry that keeps the most common DNA and genes. The sample profile shows 24,000 or so distinct CDR3 sequences; 8.8% of them were found once. The ten biggest clones cover approximately 8% of the sample. Explained via the paper, the time point label denotes: sample taken at primary tumor resection. Their antigens remain unidentified. Overall study results and their limits: The number of expanded intratumoral alpha and beta TCRs correlated with the tumor nonsynonymous mutation count.

Sequences were derived from lung tumor tissue, sampled at surgery. The receptors shown here come from a male donor with early-stage non-small cell lung cancer.

There are a few counts of this clonotype. The chain employs TRBV6-5 and TRBJ2-2; either TRBD1 or TRBD2 may supply D (6 bases each). Per the germline V gene, CDR1 is MNHEY and CDR2 is SVGAGI. The V end lost 6 bases, the J end lost 6 bases, and 14 bases lay between the germline ends. There are 14 residues in the CDR3. The CDR3: CASSPRRGAGELFF. Here the CDR3 DNA reads TGTGCCAGCAGCCCTAGGAGGGGGGCCGGGGAGCTGTTTTTT.

This clonotype was seen many times. The genes are TRBV3-1 and TRBJ2-1; D perhaps matches TRBD2 (5 bases). Germline V CDR1 and CDR2: LGHDT, YNNKEL (reference sequence). The CDR3 has 13 amino acids. Trimming removed 0 bases at V and 15 bases at J, with 15 bases between. CDR3 sequence reads: CASSQDWQEVRFF. DNA for the CDR3: TGTGCCAGCAGCCAAGATTGGCAGGAGGTTCGGTTCTTC.

This clonotype was observed many times. The chain combines TRBV6-4 with TRBJ2-3; 10 positions match TRBD1. V gave up 5 bases and J gave up 4 bases; unmatched junction bases: 6. The CDR3 has 15 residues. Germline CDR1 MRHNA, CDR2 SNTAGT. CDR3 sequence reads: CASSPRTGGSDTQYF. CDR3 DNA sequence: TGTGCCAGCAGTCCTCGGACAGGGGGGTCAGATACGCAGTATTTT.

This chain connects TRBV18 to TRBJ2-2; D is uncertain. The CDR3 is 12 residues long. V lost 5 bases and J lost 6, with 7 bases in between. The germline CDR1 and CDR2 sequences are KGHSH and LQKENI. This chain's CDR3 is CASSMAAGELFF. CDR3 bases: TGTGCCAGCTCAATGGCGGCCGGGGAGCTGTTTTTT.

The chain has TRBV7-9 and TRBJ1-6; 12 nucleotides match TRBD1. V gave up 1 base and J gave up 10 bases; unmatched junction bases: 2. Germline V gene data show CDR1 as SEHNR and CDR2 as FQNEAQ (reference sequence). The CDR3 loop spans 15 amino acids. The DNA of the CDR3 is TGTGCCAGCAGCTTAGGGGGGACAGGGGGCTCACCCCTCCACTTT. It is translated as CASSLGGTGGSPLHF.

This clonotype was seen ten or more times. The chain has TRBV7-2 and TRBJ1-2; D ambiguous. CDR1 SGHTA and CDR2 FQGNSA come from the germline V gene. CDR3 size: 16 residues. V was clipped by 2 bases and J by 2 bases, with 15 bases between them. The CDR3 loop is CASSLYGSLSNYGYTF. CDR3 coding DNA: TGTGCCAGCAGCTTATACGGCAGTTTGTCCAACTATGGCTACACCTTC.

This clonotype was detected many times. This chain joins TRBV5-1 and TRBJ1-6; D possibly corresponds to TRBD1 (5 bases). Germline assignment: CDR1 SGHRS and CDR2 YFSETQ. The CDR3 runs 15 residues. The germline V and J ends were trimmed by 0 bases and 10 bases, with 14 bases remaining between them. CDR3 residues: CASSLEGREDSPLHF. The CDR3 nucleotides are TGCGCCAGCAGCTTGGAGGGCAGGGAGGACTCACCCCTCCACTTT.

This clonotype was observed a handful of times. This chain uses TRBV6-5 with TRBJ2-3, with 8 nucleotides matching TRBD2. Germline lookup yields CDR1 MNHEY and CDR2 SVGAGI. The CDR3 is made up of 16 amino acids. Trimming took 4 bases from V and 2 from J; bases not matched to a gene: 8. The CDR3 nucleotides are TGTGCCAGCAGTTTCCAACGGGGGGGCCACACAGATACGCAGTATTTT. Translated: CASSFQRGGHTDTQYF.

This clonotype was counted between two and nine times. The DNA for the CDR3 is TGCGCCAGCAGCCGCGAGGGGACGGTCCCCTACGAGCAGTACTTC. This codes for CASSREGTVPYEQYF. The chain combines TRBV5-1 with TRBJ2-7, with D tentatively TRBD1 or TRBD2 (5 bases each). Per germline, CDR1 SGHRS and CDR2 YFSETQ. V dropped 4 bases and J dropped 2 bases, with 16 bases sitting between them. The CDR3 is 15 amino acids.

This clonotype has at least ten counts. The V gene is TRBV27, the J gene TRBJ1-1, with D uncertain. V shed 4 bases and J shed 11 bases, with 17 bases lying between them. CDR1 and CDR2 from the germline V gene are MNHEY and SMNVEV (reference sequence). The CDR3 length is 13 residues. DNA of the CDR3: TGTGCCAGCAGTTCGAAGCCGACCTCCCGGGCTTTCTTT. Amino acids: CASSSKPTSRAFF.

The chain is built from TRBV6-1 and TRBJ2-1; TRBD1 matches at 7 bases. After removal of 6 bases from V and 5 bases from J, the junction contained 10 bases not matched to a gene. The CDR3 is made up of 15 amino acids. The V gene's germline CDR1 is MNHNS and CDR2 SASEGT. Here the CDR3 DNA reads TGTGCCAGCAGGACACAGGGGAGAAGACACAATGAGCAGTTCTTC. Translated: CASRTQGRRHNEQFF.

The table lists this clonotype with many counts. The V and J genes are TRBV29-1 and TRBJ2-7; TRBD1 aligns across 8 bases. The CDR3 has 13 residues. V was pared by 7 bases and J by 3 bases, with 8 bases of the junction left unmatched. Germline CDR1 reads SQVTM; CDR2 reads ANQGSEA. Here the CDR3 reads CSATGGGGYEQYF. In nucleotides, the CDR3 is TGCAGCGCCACAGGGGGAGGTGGCTACGAGCAGTACTTC.

This clonotype was seen at least ten times. The J gene is TRBJ1-5, the V gene TRBV20-1, with TRBD1 matching 8 bases. V lost 3 bases to trimming and J lost 2 bases; unmatched junction nucleotides: 12. From germline, CDR1 is DFQATT and CDR2 SNEGSKA (reference sequence). The CDR3 totals 17 residues. CDR3 residues: CSASAGQGLLGNQPQHF. In DNA form, the CDR3 reads TGCAGTGCTAGTGCTGGACAGGGCCTTTTGGGCAATCAGCCCCAGCATTTT.

This chain connects TRBV6-6 to TRBJ2-3, with D possibly TRBD2 on 5 matching bases. Trimming removed 4 bases from V and 1 base from J, with 12 bases in between. Germline V gene sequence: CDR1 MNHNY, CDR2 SVGAGI (reference sequence). This CDR3 has 15 amino acids. CDR3 residues: CASSLVGSGTDTQYF. The CDR3 DNA sequence: TGTGCCAGCAGTTTAGTTGGGAGCGGCACAGATACGCAGTATTTT.

This clonotype came up many times. CDR3 in DNA: TGTGCCAGCAGTTACGTAGAGAGACAGGGAAACGAGCAGTACTTC. This codes for CASSYVERQGNEQYF. The J gene is TRBJ2-7, the V gene TRBV6-6; 7 nucleotides align to TRBD1. V lost 2 bases to trimming and J lost 5 bases; unmatched junction nucleotides: 9. This CDR3 has 15 residues. Germline V gene data show CDR1 as MNHNY and CDR2 as SVGAGI (reference sequence).

This clonotype was picked up many times. Mismatch with germline at one junction end may stem from a read error. This sequence joins TRBV27 and TRBJ1-1; possibly TRBD1 for D (5 bases). The CDR3 totals 12 residues. From germline, CDR1 is MNHEY and CDR2 SMNVEV (reference sequence). CDR3 coding DNA: TGCTCCAGAGGCCGACGGGGCGGTGAAGCTTTCTTT. It codes for CSRGRRGGEAFF.

This clonotype was detected a few times. V is TRBV18 and J is TRBJ1-2, with 8 bases identical to TRBD1. Germline trimming cut 2 bases from V and 4 bases from J; bases unmatched to any gene: 6. The CDR3 totals 15 residues. The germline V gene has CDR1 KGHSH and CDR2 LQKENI. The CDR3, as DNA: TGTGCCAGCTCACCAGGAGGGACAGGTCCCTATGGCTACACCTTC. Protein sequence: CASSPGGTGPYGYTF.

This clonotype was detected many times. The chain has TRBV10-2 and TRBJ2-3; D is uncertain. V was cut by 4 bases and J by 1 base, with 9 bases left in between. The CDR3 sequence is 14 residues long. CDR1 WSHSY and CDR2 SAAADI come from the germline V gene. The CDR3 DNA sequence: TGCGCCAGCAGTGGGTTAGTCGGCACAGATACGCAGTATTTT. Protein product: CASSGLVGTDTQYF.

In this sample, this clonotype turned up once. Here the CDR3 omits its conserved ending phenylalanine or tryptophan, so a read error is the likely source. The chain recombines TRBV27 with TRBJ2-5; D is undetermined. V lost 8 bases, J lost 4 bases, and 14 bases lay in between. This CDR3 has 13 residues. Germline V gene data show CDR1 as MNHEY and CDR2 as SMNVEV (reference sequence). CDR3 loop: CASRPGSIETQYY. The CDR3 bases are TGTGCCAGCCGCCCAGGCAGCATAGAGACCCAGTACTAC.

This clonotype was seen at least ten times. The chain couples TRBV6-6 to TRBJ2-2; no clear D gene. Germline V lookup: CDR1 MNHNY, CDR2 SVGAGI (reference sequence). This CDR3 has 14 amino acids. V was trimmed by 5 bases and J by 0 bases, leaving 7 bases between them. The CDR3 sequence: CASSQRANTGELFF. Here the CDR3 DNA reads TGTGCCAGCAGTCAGCGTGCGAACACCGGGGAGCTGTTTTTT.

In its sample, this clonotype was seen many times. V usage is TRBV28 and J usage is TRBJ1-3; D gene uncertain. The germline gives CDR1 MDHEN, CDR2 SYDVKM. The CDR3 covers 16 residues. V was trimmed by 5 bases and J by 4 bases, leaving 18 bases between them. The CDR3 region has the DNA TGTGCCAGCAGTCCTACGGGGATTCACTCGGGAAACACCATATATTTT. Amino acids: CASSPTGIHSGNTIYF.

CDR3 coding DNA: TGTGCCAGCAGCTTAGCTTGGAGGGATGCTTCTGTTAACTATGGCTACACCTTC. It encodes CASSLAWRDASVNYGYTF. This chain links TRBV11-2 with TRBJ1-2; no firm D call. The CDR3 has 18 residues. CDR1 is SGHAT, CDR2 FQNNGV, per germline. Trimming pared 1 base from V and 1 base from J, leaving 19 bases between.

By sample share, this clonotype is medium-sized. This chain links TRBV7-3 with TRBJ1-1; D uncertain. The CDR3 sequence is 13 residues long. CDR1 and CDR2 from the germline V gene are SGHTA and FQGTGA. Trimming removed 4 bases at V and 8 bases at J, with 14 bases between. The CDR3 DNA follows: TGTGCCAGCAGCTCTCAGCTAGACCAAGAAGCTTTCTTT. Its translation is CASSSQLDQEAFF.

This clonotype was counted at least ten times. This CDR3 reads CASSRTGLWAEQYF. Here the CDR3 DNA reads TGTGCCAGCAGCCGGACGGGCCTTTGGGCAGAGCAGTACTTC. V usage is TRBV7-2 and J usage is TRBJ2-7; D not certain. Germline CDR1 and CDR2: SGHTA and FQGNSA. V was shortened by 5 bases and J by 7 bases, with 18 bases between the two germline ends. CDR3 length: 14 amino acids. Full variable domain (rest looked up from reference TRBV7-2 and TRBJ2-7): GAGVSQSPSNKVTEKGKDVELRCDPISGHTALYWYRQSLGQGLEFLIYFQGNSAPDKSGLPSDRFSAERTGGSVSTLTIQRTQQEDSAVYLCASSRTGLWAEQYFGPGTRLTVT.

This clonotype was counted many times. The chain employs TRBV7-2 and TRBJ1-4; TRBD1 matches at 8 bases. Unmatched junction bases numbered 11, after V lost 5 bases and J lost 6 bases. The CDR3 loop spans 16 amino acids. Germline CDR1 and CDR2: SGHTA and FQGNSA. This CDR3 reads CASSKTQGAVDEKLFF. For the CDR3, the DNA is TGTGCCAGCAGCAAAACCCAGGGGGCCGTGGATGAAAAACTGTTTTTT.

This clonotype was detected ten times or more. The chain recombines TRBV7-6 with TRBJ2-7; maybe TRBD2 (6 bases). Germline CDR1 SGHVS, CDR2 FNYEAQ. This CDR3 comprises 13 residues. Trimming left V 5 bases short and J 5 bases short, with 13 bases between. The chain's CDR3 is CASSRGNLDEQYF. Here the CDR3 DNA reads TGTGCCAGCAGCCGGGGGAATTTGGACGAGCAGTACTTC.